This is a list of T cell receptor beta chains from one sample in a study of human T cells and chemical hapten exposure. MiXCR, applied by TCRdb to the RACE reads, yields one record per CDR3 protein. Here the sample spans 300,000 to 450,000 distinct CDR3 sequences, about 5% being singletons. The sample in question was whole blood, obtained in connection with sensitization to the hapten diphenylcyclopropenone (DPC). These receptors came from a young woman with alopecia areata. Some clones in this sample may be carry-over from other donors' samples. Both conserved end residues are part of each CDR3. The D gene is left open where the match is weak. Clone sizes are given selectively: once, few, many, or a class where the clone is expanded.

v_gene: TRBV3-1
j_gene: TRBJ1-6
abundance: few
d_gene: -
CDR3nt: TGTGCCAGCAGCCAAGAAAACCTTCGAGATGATTCACCCCTCCACTTT
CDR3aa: CASSQENLRDDSPLHF

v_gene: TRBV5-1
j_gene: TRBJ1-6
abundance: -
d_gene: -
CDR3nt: TGCGCCAGCAGCTCACTCCACTTT
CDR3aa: CASSSLHF

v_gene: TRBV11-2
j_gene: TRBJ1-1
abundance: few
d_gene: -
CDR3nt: TGTGCCAGCAGCCACACGAACACTGAAGCTTTCTTT
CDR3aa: CASSHTNTEAFF

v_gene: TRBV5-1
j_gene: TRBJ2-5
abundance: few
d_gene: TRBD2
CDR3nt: TGCGCCAGCAGCTTGGCCCCACGGACTAGCGGGACGATGGAGACCCAGTACTTC
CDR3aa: CASSLAPRTSGTMETQYF

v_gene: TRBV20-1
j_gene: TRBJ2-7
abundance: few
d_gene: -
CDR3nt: TGCAGTGCCGGTAGCGGCTACGAGCAGTACTTC
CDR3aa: CSAGSGYEQYF

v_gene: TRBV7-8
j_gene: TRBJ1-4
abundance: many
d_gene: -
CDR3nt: TGTGCCAGCAGCGCGGCACTATCAACTAATGAAAAACTGTTTTTT
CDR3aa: CASSAALSTNEKLFF

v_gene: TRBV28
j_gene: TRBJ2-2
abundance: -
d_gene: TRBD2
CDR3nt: TGTGCCAGCAGGGCAGGCGGGGGGATAAACACCGGGGAGCTGTTTTTT
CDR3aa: CASRAGGGINTGELFF

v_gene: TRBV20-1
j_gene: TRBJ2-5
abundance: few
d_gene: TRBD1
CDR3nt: TGCAGTGCCCGCATCGACAGGGGCCCCCAAGAGACCCAGTACTTC
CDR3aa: CSARIDRGPQETQYF

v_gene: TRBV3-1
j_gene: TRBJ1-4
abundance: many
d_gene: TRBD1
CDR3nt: TGTGCCAGCAGGCGTACAGGGGGAACTAATGAAAAACTGTTTTTT
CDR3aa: CASRRTGGTNEKLFF

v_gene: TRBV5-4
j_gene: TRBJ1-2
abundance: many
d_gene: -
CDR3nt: TGTGCCAGCAGCTTGTTTGTCAGGGAAGAGAATGGCTACACCTTC
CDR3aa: CASSLFVREENGYTF

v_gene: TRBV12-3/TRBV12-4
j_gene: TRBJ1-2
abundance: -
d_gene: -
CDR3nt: TGTGCCAGCAGTTTAGCGGGAAATGGGAATGGCTACACCTTC
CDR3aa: CASSLAGNGNGYTF

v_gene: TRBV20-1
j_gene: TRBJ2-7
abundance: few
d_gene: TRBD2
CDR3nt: TGCAGTGCTAGAGGTATAGGGACCGCTGGGACTAGCGGGGGAGCCGAGCAGTACTTC
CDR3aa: CSARGIGTAGTSGGAEQYF

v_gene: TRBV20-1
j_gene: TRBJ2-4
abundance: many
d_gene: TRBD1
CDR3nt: TGCAGTGCGCTGACAGGGCTAGCCAAAAACATTCAGTACTTC
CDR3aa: CSALTGLAKNIQYF

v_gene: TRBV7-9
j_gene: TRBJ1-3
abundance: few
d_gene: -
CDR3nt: TGTGCCAGCAGCTTAGCGCAAGGGCAGGATTTT
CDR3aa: CASSLAQGQDF

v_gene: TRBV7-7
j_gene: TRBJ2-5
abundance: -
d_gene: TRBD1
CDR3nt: TGTGCTAGCAGCTTAGGGACAGTATACCAAGAGACCCAGTACTTC
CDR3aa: CASSLGTVYQETQYF

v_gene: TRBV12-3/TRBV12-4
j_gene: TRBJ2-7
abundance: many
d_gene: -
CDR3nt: TGTGCCAGCAGTGGGACGACCTACGAGCAGTACTTC
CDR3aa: CASSGTTYEQYF

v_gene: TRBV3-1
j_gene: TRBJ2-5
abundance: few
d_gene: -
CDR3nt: TGTGCCAGCACTTCCTCGGAGACCCAGTACTTC
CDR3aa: CASTSSETQYF

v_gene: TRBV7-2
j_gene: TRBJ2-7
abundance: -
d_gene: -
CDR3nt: TGTGCCAGCAGCTACGCCGGGGGTAGCCGGAAATACGAGCAGTACTTC
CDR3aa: CASSYAGGSRKYEQYF

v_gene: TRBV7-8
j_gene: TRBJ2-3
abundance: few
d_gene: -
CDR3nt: TGTGCCAGCAGCCCACTCCGGGGCACAGATACGCAGTATTTT
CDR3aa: CASSPLRGTDTQYF

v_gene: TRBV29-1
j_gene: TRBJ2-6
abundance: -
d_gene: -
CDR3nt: TGCAGCGTTGAGGGAAGTGACCGCTCTGGGGCCAACGTCCTGACTTTC
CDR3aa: CSVEGSDRSGANVLTF

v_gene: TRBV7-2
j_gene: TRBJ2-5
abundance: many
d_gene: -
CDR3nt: TGTGCCAGCAGCTTAGTATCCCGAGAGACCCAGTACTTC
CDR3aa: CASSLVSRETQYF

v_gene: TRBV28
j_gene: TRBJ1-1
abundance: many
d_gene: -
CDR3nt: TGTGCCAGCAGTTTAATTGATGCAGTGAACACTGAAGCTTTCTTT
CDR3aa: CASSLIDAVNTEAFF

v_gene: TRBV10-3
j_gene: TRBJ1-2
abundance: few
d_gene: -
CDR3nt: TGTGCCATCAGTGCCCACACAGGGAACTATGGCTACACCTTC
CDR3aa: CAISAHTGNYGYTF

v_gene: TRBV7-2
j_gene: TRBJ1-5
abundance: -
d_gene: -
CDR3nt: TGTGCCAGCAGCTTAGAGGAAAATCTCTATAGCAATCAGCCCCAGCATTTT
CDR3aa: CASSLEENLYSNQPQHF

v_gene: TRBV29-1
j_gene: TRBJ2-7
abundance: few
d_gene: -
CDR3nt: TGCAGCGTGGTTGTGAGGAACACGACGGACGAGCAGTACTTC
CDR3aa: CSVVVRNTTDEQYF

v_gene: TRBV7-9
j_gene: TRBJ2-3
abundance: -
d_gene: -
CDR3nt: TGTGCCAGCAGCCCGAAATCCCGACTCGCAGATACGCAGTATTTT
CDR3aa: CASSPKSRLADTQYF

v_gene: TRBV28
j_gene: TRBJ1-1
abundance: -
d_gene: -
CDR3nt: TGTGCCAGCAGTTCCACGGTAAGGGTAGCTTTCTTT
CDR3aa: CASSSTVRVAFF

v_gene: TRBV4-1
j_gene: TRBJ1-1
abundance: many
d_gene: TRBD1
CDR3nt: TGCGCCAGCAGCCAGGCGGACAGGGAGCACACTGAAGCTTTCTTT
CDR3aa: CASSQADREHTEAFF

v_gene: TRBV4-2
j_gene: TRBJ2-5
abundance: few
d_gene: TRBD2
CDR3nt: TGTGCCAGCAGCCAACGATGGGGCGGGGGGGCCCAAGAGACCCAGTACTTC
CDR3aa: CASSQRWGGGAQETQYF

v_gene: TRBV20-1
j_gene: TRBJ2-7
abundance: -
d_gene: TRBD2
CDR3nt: TGCAGTGCTAGAGTACAGCGGGGGGGCCTATCGCGGGAGCAGTACTTC
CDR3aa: CSARVQRGGLSREQYF

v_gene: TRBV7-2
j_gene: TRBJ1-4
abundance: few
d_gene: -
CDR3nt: TGTGCCAGCAGTCGGCGGACACTTAATGAAAAACTGTTTTTT
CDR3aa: CASSRRTLNEKLFF

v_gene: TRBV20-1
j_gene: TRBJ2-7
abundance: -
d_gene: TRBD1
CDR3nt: TGCAGTGCGCCGGGACAGGGAGGTTCATTAAACGAGCAGTACTTC
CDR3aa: CSAPGQGGSLNEQYF

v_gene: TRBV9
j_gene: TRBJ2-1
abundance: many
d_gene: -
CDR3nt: TGTGCCAGCAGCGTAGGAGGGGAAAGTGAGCAGTTCTTC
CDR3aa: CASSVGGESEQFF

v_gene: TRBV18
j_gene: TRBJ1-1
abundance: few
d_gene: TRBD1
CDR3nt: TGTGCCAGCTCACCCACACAGGGGGGGACTGAAGCTTTCTTT
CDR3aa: CASSPTQGGTEAFF

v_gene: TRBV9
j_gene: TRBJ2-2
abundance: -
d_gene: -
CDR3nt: TGTGCCAGCAGCGTAGATTCGGGATCCGGGGAGCTGTTTTTT
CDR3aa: CASSVDSGSGELFF

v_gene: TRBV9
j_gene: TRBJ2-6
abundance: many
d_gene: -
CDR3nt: TGTGCCAGCAGCGTAGCGATTGGGACAAGCGGGGCCAACGTCCTGACTTTC
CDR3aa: CASSVAIGTSGANVLTF

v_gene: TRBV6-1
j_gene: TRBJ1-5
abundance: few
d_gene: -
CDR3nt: TGTGCCAGCAGGAGGGACAATCAGCCCCAGCATTTT
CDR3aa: CASRRDNQPQHF

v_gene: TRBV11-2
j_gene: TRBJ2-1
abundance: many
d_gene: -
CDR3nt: TGTGCCAGCAGCTTAGTTTTGGGGCAGGGTGATGAGCAGTTCTTC
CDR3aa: CASSLVLGQGDEQFF

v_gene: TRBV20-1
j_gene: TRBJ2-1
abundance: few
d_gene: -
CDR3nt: TGCAGTGCTAGGGGGGAAGCGGCTATCAATGAGCAGTTCTTC
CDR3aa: CSARGEAAINEQFF

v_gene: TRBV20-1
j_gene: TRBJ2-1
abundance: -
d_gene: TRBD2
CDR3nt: TGCAGTGCTATTGAGCGGGGACCATACAATGAGCAGTTCTTC
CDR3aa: CSAIERGPYNEQFF

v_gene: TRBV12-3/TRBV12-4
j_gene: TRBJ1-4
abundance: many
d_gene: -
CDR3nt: TGTGCCAGCTCGTGGAGGGGACCCCATGAAAAACTGTTTTTT
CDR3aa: CASSWRGPHEKLFF

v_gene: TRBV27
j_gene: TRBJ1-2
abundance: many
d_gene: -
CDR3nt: TGTGCCAGCAGGATGACAGATAACTATGGCTACACCTTC
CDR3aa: CASRMTDNYGYTF